Presented here are 25 T cell receptor beta chains from one specimen sequenced in a study of T cell changes during pregnancy in multiple sclerosis (dated by TCRdb to the late 2010s). Receptor libraries were prepared by the immunoSEQ multiplex PCR assay. TCRdb limited this immuneACCESS table to in-frame rearrangements with V and J called. A share of clones is missing; checked studies link under half to unresolved V genes, and the rest is unexplained. Here the sample has roughly 89,000 clones; roughly 93% occur a single time. In total, the top ten clones hold 2% to 2.5% of the sample. The material sequenced was peripheral blood, taken in the third trimester of pregnancy. These receptor sequences come from a female donor with multiple sclerosis, enrolled in a pregnancy study.

The genes are TRBV29-1 and TRBJ2-7; D is possibly TRBD2 (6 bases). V was pared by 5 bases and J by 3 bases, with 17 bases between. Germline V gene sequence: CDR1 SQVTM, CDR2 ANQGSEA. The CDR3 sequence is 14 residues long. The CDR3 sequence is CSVRASDLNYEQYF. CDR3 nucleotide sequence: TGCAGCGTTCGGGCTAGCGACTTGAACTACGAGCAGTACTTC.

The chain is built from TRBV30 and TRBJ1-5; no firm D call. This CDR3 contains 12 residues. CDR1 is GTSNPN and CDR2 is SVGIG in the germline V gene (reference sequence). Trimming removed 0 bases from V and 5 bases from J, with 5 bases in between. CDR3 DNA sequence: TGTGCCTGGAGTGTACGAGATCAGCCCCAGCATTTT. This translates into CAWSVRDQPQHF.

The V gene is TRBV27, the J gene TRBJ2-3, with a tentative D call TRBD1 (6 bases). CDR1 is MNHEY, CDR2 SMNVEV, per germline (reference sequence). The CDR3 contains 16 residues. Between the trimmed V and J ends, which lost 5 bases and 1 base, there was a span of 16 bases. The CDR3 sequence is CASSIGLGQGTDTQYF. Here the CDR3 DNA reads TGTGCCAGCAGTATAGGGTTGGGACAAGGCACAGATACGCAGTATTTT.

The chain combines TRBV7-3 with TRBJ2-7; 8 bases line up with TRBD1. Losses at the gene ends were 2 bases for V and 7 bases for J; bases not matched to a gene: 4. Looked up from germline, CDR1 is SGHTA and CDR2 is FQGTGA. The CDR3 extends over 13 amino acids. The DNA for the CDR3 is TGTGCCAGCAGCTTACTCACAGGGGGGGAGCAGTACTTC. This gives the protein CASSLLTGGEQYF.

The genes are TRBV18 and TRBJ1-1; D remains unclear. The CDR3 covers 16 residues. Germline CDR1 reads KGHSH; CDR2 reads LQKENI. V lost 3 bases to trimming and J lost 5 bases, with 19 bases between them. In DNA, the CDR3 is TGTGCCAGCTCACCGCGCCAAGACGGGTCTAGTACTGAAGCTTTCTTT. This sequence encodes CASSPRQDGSSTEAFF.

The chain has TRBV5-1 and TRBJ2-7, with 10 bases fitting TRBD1. This CDR3 contains 14 residues. The germline gives CDR1 SGHRS, CDR2 YFSETQ. The ends lost 4 bases at V and 5 bases at J; junction bases unmatched: 6. CDR3 DNA sequence: TGCGCCAGCAGCCGCGGGACAGGGGTACACGAGCAGTACTTC. It translates to CASSRGTGVHEQYF.

The rearrangement uses TRBV19 and TRBJ2-1; TRBD1 aligns across 7 bases. There are 17 residues in the CDR3. With 5 bases clipped from V and 0 bases from J, the junction kept 10 bases outside the gene matches. CDR1 LNHDA and CDR2 SQIVND come from the germline V gene (reference sequence). CDR3 in amino acids: CASSSRDRAYSYNEQFF. In nucleotides, the CDR3 is TGTGCCAGTAGTTCTCGTGACAGGGCCTACTCCTACAATGAGCAGTTCTTC. Full variable domain (rest looked up from reference TRBV19 and TRBJ2-1): DGGITQSPKYLFRKEGQNVTLSCEQNLNHDAMYWYRQDPGQGLRLIYYSQIVNDFQKGDIAEGYSVSREKKESFPLTVTSAQKNPTAFYLCASSSRDRAYSYNEQFFGPGTRLTVL.

The chain recombines TRBV4-3 with TRBJ2-7; D gene ambiguous. The germline V gene has CDR1 LGHNA and CDR2 YSLEER. The germline V and J ends were trimmed by 1 base and 6 bases, with 13 bases remaining between them. The CDR3 loop spans 14 amino acids. CDR3 nucleotide sequence: TGCGCCAGCAGCCAAGCCCCGGGTGGCGGCGAGCAGTACTTC. Protein sequence: CASSQAPGGGEQYF.

This sequence joins TRBV27 and TRBJ2-1; 9 bases align to TRBD1. Germline CDR1 is MNHEY and CDR2 is SMNVEV (reference sequence). V was pared by 3 bases and J by 14 bases, with 5 bases of the junction left unmatched. The CDR3 runs to 12 residues. The CDR3 coding sequence is TGTGCCAGCAGTTTTTGGGGGGACAGGGAGTTCTTC. It is translated as CASSFWGDREFF.

The chain has TRBV5-1 and TRBJ2-2; 8 bases agree with TRBD1. The CDR3 is made up of 15 amino acids. CDR1 and CDR2 (germline): SGHRS, YFSETQ. With 4 bases clipped from V and 1 base from J, the junction kept 3 bases outside the gene matches. CDR3 bases: TGCGCCAGCAGCGCTACAGGGGGGAACACCGGGGAGCTGTTTTTT. Protein sequence: CASSATGGNTGELFF.

This chain uses TRBV2 with TRBJ2-3, with TRBD1 identical over 7 bases. Germline CDR1 is SNHLY and CDR2 is FYNNEI. The CDR3 runs to 15 residues. Losses at the gene ends were 9 bases for V and 1 base for J; bases not matched to a gene: 10. The CDR3 DNA reads as TGTGCCAGAGGGCGACAGGGAACGGGCACAGATACGCAGTATTTT. It yields the protein CARGRQGTGTDTQYF.

This clone was seen a single time. The chain links TRBV7-2 to TRBJ2-1; 10 positions agree with TRBD1. Germline V lookup: CDR1 SGHTA, CDR2 FQGNSA. This CDR3 has 16 residues. Losses at the gene ends were 2 bases for V and 8 bases for J; bases not matched to a gene: 9. The CDR3 spells CASSLMTGGALDEQFF. CDR3 bases: TGTGCCAGCAGCTTAATGACAGGGGGCGCCTTGGATGAGCAGTTCTTC.

This chain joins TRBV4-1 and TRBJ1-5; 7 bases fit TRBD1. The germline V gene has CDR1 MGHRA and CDR2 YSYEKL. V shed 4 bases, J shed 0 bases, and the junction held 3 bases outside the gene matches. The CDR3 covers 15 residues. The CDR3 sequence is CASSPGTVSNQPQHF. The CDR3, as DNA: TGCGCCAGCAGCCCCGGGACAGTTAGCAATCAGCCCCAGCATTTT.

J is TRBJ1-4 and V is TRBV4-2; tentatively, D is TRBD1 (6 bases). Germline loops: CDR1 LGHNA, CDR2 YNFKEQ. This CDR3 has 13 amino acids. V was shortened by 0 bases and J by 13 bases, with 12 bases between the two germline ends. CDR3 sequence: CASSQELQTGLFF. In DNA form, the CDR3 reads TGTGCCAGCAGCCAAGAATTGCAGACAGGACTGTTTTTT.

This clone was seen a single time. V is TRBV5-6 and J is TRBJ2-3, with a tentative D call TRBD2 (5 bases). Per germline, CDR1 SGHDT and CDR2 YYEEEE. The CDR3 is 16 amino acids. Trimming removed 0 bases from V and 1 base from J, with 12 bases in between. CDR3 sequence: CASSLDGIEGTDTQYF. DNA for the CDR3: TGTGCCAGCAGCTTGGACGGGATCGAGGGCACAGATACGCAGTATTTT.

The chain joins TRBV28 to TRBJ2-7; D might be TRBD2 (5 bases). With 5 bases removed from V and 11 bases from J, the gap between germline ends came to 19 bases. Germline CDR1 reads MDHEN; CDR2 reads SYDVKM. The CDR3 has 13 residues. CDR3 sequence reads: CASSLWRGRDKYF. DNA for the CDR3: TGTGCCAGCAGTCTCTGGAGAGGGAGAGATAAGTACTTC.

V and J are TRBV19 and TRBJ2-3; D is uncertain. V was clipped by 2 bases and J by 1 base, with 7 bases between them. Germline lookup yields CDR1 LNHDA and CDR2 SQIVND (reference sequence). The CDR3 runs to 14 residues. CDR3 nucleotide sequence: TGTGCCAGTAGTATACAGGCCCGCACAGATACGCAGTATTTT. Translated: CASSIQARTDTQYF.

The chain joins TRBV27 to TRBJ2-1, with TRBD2 matching 11 bases. The CDR3 length is 17 residues. Trimming removed 2 bases from V and 10 bases from J; junction bases left unmatched: 13. Germline values: CDR1 MNHEY, CDR2 SMNVEV (reference sequence). The CDR3, as DNA: TGTGCCAGCAGTTTACCCACTAGCGGGAGCCCCCTCCGGGAGCAGTTCTTC. This encodes CASSLPTSGSPLREQFF.

This rearrangement joins TRBV10-1 to TRBJ2-1, with 8 bases aligning to TRBD2. With V trimmed by 5 bases and J by 0 bases, 15 bases remained unmatched. The germline CDR1 and CDR2 sequences are WNHNN and SYGVQD (reference sequence). The CDR3 is 19 residues long. CDR3 loop: CASSLPRPSGRGSYNEQFF. The CDR3 DNA sequence: TGCGCCAGCAGTCTCCCTAGGCCTAGCGGGCGAGGCTCCTACAATGAGCAGTTCTTC.

The chain joins TRBV5-4 to TRBJ2-1, with TRBD2 matching over 7 bases. Germline loops: CDR1 SGHNT, CDR2 YYREEE (reference sequence). V lost 3 bases, J lost 8 bases, and 11 bases stayed unmatched. The CDR3 consists of 15 residues. The CDR3 sequence: CASSSARVGRDEQFF. The CDR3 bases are TGTGCCAGCAGCTCCGCGCGGGTGGGGAGGGATGAGCAGTTCTTC.

This clone was recorded a few times. V is TRBV30 and J is TRBJ1-5; TRBD1 might be the D (6 bases). Germline V lookup: CDR1 GTSNPN, CDR2 SVGIG (reference sequence). CDR3 length: 13 amino acids. V was trimmed by 1 base and J by 6 bases, leaving 10 bases between them. CDR3 in amino acids: CAWSATGFQPQHF. For the CDR3, the DNA is TGTGCCTGGAGTGCAACAGGGTTTCAGCCCCAGCATTTT.

This rearrangement joins TRBV6-1 to TRBJ2-1; 11 nucleotides line up with TRBD2. This CDR3 contains 18 residues. Germline V gene sequence: CDR1 MNHNS, CDR2 SASEGT. The V segment lost 3 bases and the J segment 9 bases; nucleotides outside the gene matches: 16. CDR3 nucleotides: TGTGCCAGCAGTGAGCTAGCGGGAGGTGGCCGTATGCCGGCTGAGCAGTTCTTC. It specifies CASSELAGGGRMPAEQFF.

The gene calls are TRBV21-1 and TRBJ2-7; the table's D call TRBD1 went unverified against the DNA. TRBV21-1 is marked as a pseudogene. This CDR3 has 14 residues. In DNA form, the CDR3 reads TGTGCCAGCATCAGAACAGGGGGCAGGGACGAGCAGTACTTC. Its translation: CASIRTGGRDEQYF.

The chain recombines TRBV4-1 with TRBJ2-2; the match to TRBD2 covers 9 bases. The germline CDR1 and CDR2 sequences are MGHRA and YSYEKL. This CDR3 comprises 16 residues. Unmatched junction bases numbered 3, after V lost 2 bases and J lost 2 bases. The CDR3 DNA is TGCGCCAGCAGCCAACTGACTAGCGGCAACACCGGGGAGCTGTTTTTT. Its protein product is CASSQLTSGNTGELFF.

This clone was seen only a few times. This sequence joins TRBV19 and TRBJ2-2; 7 bases align to TRBD2. Germline CDR1 reads LNHDA; CDR2 reads SQIVND (reference sequence). The CDR3 sequence is 16 residues long. V lost 1 base and J lost 4; bases outside the gene matches: 6. CDR3 residues: CASSIGLAVPTGELFF. The CDR3 bases are TGTGCCAGTAGTATAGGACTAGCTGTGCCCACCGGGGAGCTGTTTTTT.